A selection of T cell receptor beta chains follows, all from one sample in a study of blood T cell repertoires in COVID-19. Using immunoSEQ multiplex PCR, the repertoire was profiled, and TCRdb retains in-frame clones only, with some absent. The repertoire holds roughly 250,000 clones, with roughly 82% as singletons. Sequenced: peripheral blood. These receptors all come from a woman older than 75 with active or convalescent COVID-19. Both conserved end residues are part of each CDR3. Fields, in order: J gene, V gene, D gene, clone size, CDR3 protein, CDR3 DNA. The D gene is left open where the match is weak. The size of a clone is reported for some rows only, either as once, few or many, or as a class for expanded clones.

J gene: TRBJ1-2
V gene: TRBV5-1
D gene: TRBD1
clone size: .
CDR3 protein: CASGNRGRLDYGYTF
CDR3 DNA: TGCGCCAGCGGAAACAGGGGAAGGCTCGACTATGGCTACACCTTC

J gene: TRBJ2-7
V gene: TRBV20-1
D gene: .
clone size: .
CDR3 protein: CSANPQQGQYF
CDR3 DNA: TGCAGTGCTAACCCCCAACAGGGTCAGTACTTC

J gene: TRBJ1-5
V gene: TRBV11-2
D gene: .
clone size: few
CDR3 protein: CASSLSGDSNQPQHF
CDR3 DNA: TGTGCCAGCAGCTTATCCGGGGATAGCAATCAGCCCCAGCATTTT

J gene: TRBJ2-6
V gene: TRBV11-3
D gene: TRBD1
clone size: .
CDR3 protein: CASSARQGRGGANVLTF
CDR3 DNA: TGTGCCAGCAGCGCCCGACAGGGGCGAGGTGGGGCCAACGTCCTGACTTTC

J gene: TRBJ2-2
V gene: TRBV3-1/TRBV3-2
D gene: .
clone size: .
CDR3 protein: CASSRASNTGELFF
CDR3 DNA: TGTGCCAGCAGCCGGGCTAGCAACACCGGGGAGCTGTTTTTT

J gene: TRBJ2-5
V gene: TRBV3-1/TRBV3-2
D gene: TRBD2
clone size: .
CDR3 protein: CASSQGTSGRGETQYF
CDR3 DNA: TGTGCCAGCAGCCAAGGGACTAGCGGGAGGGGAGAGACCCAGTACTTC

J gene: TRBJ2-7
V gene: TRBV5-1
D gene: TRBD1
clone size: .
CDR3 protein: CASSSTGGVYEQYF
CDR3 DNA: TGCGCCAGCAGCTCGACAGGGGGCGTCTACGAGCAGTACTTC

J gene: TRBJ2-1
V gene: TRBV5-1
D gene: TRBD2
clone size: .
CDR3 protein: CASSWTSGRINEQFF
CDR3 DNA: TGCGCCAGCAGCTGGACTAGCGGGAGAATTAATGAGCAGTTCTTC

J gene: TRBJ1-2
V gene: TRBV9
D gene: TRBD1
clone size: once
CDR3 protein: CASSPQGYGYTF
CDR3 DNA: TGTGCCAGCAGCCCACAGGGGTATGGCTACACCTTC

J gene: TRBJ1-2
V gene: TRBV7-9
D gene: TRBD1
clone size: .
CDR3 protein: CASSLVGTGFYGYTF
CDR3 DNA: TGTGCCAGCAGCTTAGTTGGGACAGGGTTCTATGGCTACACCTTC

J gene: TRBJ2-5
V gene: TRBV5-1
D gene: TRBD2
clone size: .
CDR3 protein: CASSQGLAGLNLGTQYF
CDR3 DNA: TGCGCCAGCAGCCAAGGACTAGCGGGACTGAACTTGGGGACCCAGTACTTC

J gene: TRBJ2-5
V gene: TRBV2
D gene: TRBD1
clone size: .
CDR3 protein: CASSQQGAQETQYF
CDR3 DNA: TGTGCCAGCAGTCAACAGGGGGCACAAGAGACCCAGTACTTC

J gene: TRBJ1-1
V gene: TRBV9
D gene: .
clone size: .
CDR3 protein: CASSYSNTEAFF
CDR3 DNA: TGTGCCAGCAGCTACAGTAACACTGAAGCTTTCTTT

J gene: TRBJ2-7
V gene: TRBV16
D gene: TRBD1
clone size: .
CDR3 protein: CASSQFFSRDRGRAPTYEQYF
CDR3 DNA: TGTGCCAGCAGCCAATTTTTCTCTCGGGACAGGGGGCGCGCCCCAACCTACGAGCAGTACTTC

J gene: TRBJ1-2
V gene: TRBV3-1/TRBV3-2
D gene: TRBD1
clone size: .
CDR3 protein: CASSRTTGDYGYTF
CDR3 DNA: TGTGCCAGCAGCCGAACGACAGGGGATTATGGCTACACCTTC

J gene: TRBJ2-1
V gene: TRBV6-5
D gene: TRBD2
clone size: .
CDR3 protein: CAAAGVWNEQFF
CDR3 DNA: TGTGCCGCAGCGGGAGTATGGAATGAGCAGTTCTTC

J gene: TRBJ2-5
V gene: TRBV18
D gene: TRBD2
clone size: .
CDR3 protein: CASSPRGGVQETQYF
CDR3 DNA: TGTGCCAGCTCACCCCGGGGAGGGGTCCAAGAGACCCAGTACTTC

J gene: TRBJ1-4
V gene: TRBV7-9
D gene: TRBD1
clone size: .
CDR3 protein: CASSWSRGDRRNEKLFF
CDR3 DNA: TGTGCCAGCAGCTGGAGTCGAGGGGACAGAAGGAATGAAAAACTGTTTTTT

J gene: TRBJ1-2
V gene: TRBV10-3
D gene: TRBD1
clone size: .
CDR3 protein: CAISESNRGYGYTF
CDR3 DNA: TGTGCCATCAGTGAGTCGAACAGGGGTTATGGCTACACCTTC

J gene: TRBJ2-3
V gene: TRBV5-5
D gene: .
clone size: .
CDR3 protein: CASSLIMGRGTDTQYF
CDR3 DNA: TGTGCCAGCAGCTTGATTATGGGTCGGGGGACAGATACGCAGTATTTT

J gene: TRBJ2-3
V gene: TRBV2
D gene: TRBD1
clone size: .
CDR3 protein: CASRERDRLTDTQYF
CDR3 DNA: TGTGCCAGCAGGGAGAGGGACAGGCTCACAGATACGCAGTATTTT

J gene: TRBJ1-6
V gene: TRBV19
D gene: .
clone size: .
CDR3 protein: CASSIDRWNSPLHF
CDR3 DNA: TGTGCCAGTAGTATCGACAGGTGGAATTCACCCCTCCACTTT

J gene: TRBJ1-1
V gene: TRBV2
D gene: TRBD1
clone size: .
CDR3 protein: CASSGGTGGFAEAFF
CDR3 DNA: TGTGCCAGCAGTGGAGGGACAGGGGGCTTCGCTGAAGCTTTCTTT

J gene: TRBJ2-7
V gene: TRBV21-1
D gene: .
clone size: .
CDR3 protein: CASSKNRTYEQYF
CDR3 DNA: TGTGCCAGCAGCAAGAACAGAACCTACGAGCAGTACTTC

J gene: TRBJ1-5
V gene: TRBV21-1
D gene: .
clone size: .
CDR3 protein: CASRHDRGHQPQHF
CDR3 DNA: TGTGCCAGCAGACATGACAGGGGGCATCAGCCCCAGCATTTT

J gene: TRBJ2-3
V gene: TRBV5-1
D gene: TRBD2
clone size: .
CDR3 protein: CASSLAASGGSDTQYF
CDR3 DNA: TGCGCCAGCAGCTTGGCGGCTAGCGGGGGTTCAGATACGCAGTATTTT

J gene: TRBJ1-6
V gene: TRBV9
D gene: .
clone size: .
CDR3 protein: CASSRGFGTGNSPLHF
CDR3 DNA: TGTGCCAGCAGCCGGGGCTTTGGAACAGGGAACTCACCCCTCCACTTT

J gene: TRBJ2-3
V gene: TRBV29-1
D gene: TRBD2
clone size: once
CDR3 protein: CSVEDDRGRGTDTQYF
CDR3 DNA: TGCAGCGTTGAAGATGACCGGGGGAGGGGCACAGATACGCAGTATTTT